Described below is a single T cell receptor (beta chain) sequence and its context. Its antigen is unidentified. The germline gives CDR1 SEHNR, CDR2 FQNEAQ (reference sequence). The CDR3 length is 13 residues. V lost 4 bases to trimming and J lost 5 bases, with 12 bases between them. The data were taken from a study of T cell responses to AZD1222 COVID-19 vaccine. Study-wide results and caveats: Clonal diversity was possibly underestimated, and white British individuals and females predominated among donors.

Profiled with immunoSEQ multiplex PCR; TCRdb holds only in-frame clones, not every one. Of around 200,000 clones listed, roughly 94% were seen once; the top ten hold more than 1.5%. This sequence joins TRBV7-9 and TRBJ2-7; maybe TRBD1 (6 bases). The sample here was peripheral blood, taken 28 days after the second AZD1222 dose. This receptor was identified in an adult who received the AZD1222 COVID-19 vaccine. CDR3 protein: CASSSQGPHEQYF. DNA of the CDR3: TGTGCCAGCAGCTCACAGGGTCCCCACGAGCAGTACTTC.